This T cell receptor (beta chain) appears in the sequencing data of a study of blood T cell repertoires in COVID-19. Study-wide context: The United States, Italy and Spain supplied acute and convalescent COVID-19 samples. Sources were T cells, B-cell-depleted T cells, or PBMCs; the material itself was cDNA or gDNA.

CDR3 length: 14 amino acids. V lost 7 bases and J lost 7, with 19 bases in between. Germline assignment: CDR1 MNHEY and CDR2 SVGAGI. In its sample, this clone was seen a few times. Original processing notes: Estimated nucleated cell counts came from reference gene primer amplification. The assay was immunoSEQ multiplex PCR, and TCRdb's table has in-frame clones only and misses some. V and J calls and clone size follow that table, whereas D and trimming were derived from the DNA. The sample consists of under 200,000 clones, around 83% of them appearing once. The TCR comes from a man aged 50 to 59 with active or convalescent COVID-19. The sample comprised peripheral blood. The chain employs TRBV6-5 and TRBJ1-2, with D hard to call. The DNA for the CDR3 is TGTGCCAGCAAGTTGAGCCTCGCAAGAGGTGGCTACACCTTC. Residues: CASKLSLARGGYTF.